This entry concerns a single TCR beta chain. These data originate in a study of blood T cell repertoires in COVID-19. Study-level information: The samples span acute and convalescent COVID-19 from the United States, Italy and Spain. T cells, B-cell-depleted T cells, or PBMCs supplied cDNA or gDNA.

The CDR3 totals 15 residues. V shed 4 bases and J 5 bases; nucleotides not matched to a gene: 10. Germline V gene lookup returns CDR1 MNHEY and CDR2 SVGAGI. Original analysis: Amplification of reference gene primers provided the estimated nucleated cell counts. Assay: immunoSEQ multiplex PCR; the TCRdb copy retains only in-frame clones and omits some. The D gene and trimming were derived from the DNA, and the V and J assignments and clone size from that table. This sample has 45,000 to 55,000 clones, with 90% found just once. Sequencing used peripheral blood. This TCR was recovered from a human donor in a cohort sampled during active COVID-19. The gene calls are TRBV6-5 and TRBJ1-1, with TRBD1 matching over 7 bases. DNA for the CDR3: TGTGCCAGCAGTTCCAGAAACAGGGGTAATACTGAAGCTTTCTTT. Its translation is CASSSRNRGNTEAFF.